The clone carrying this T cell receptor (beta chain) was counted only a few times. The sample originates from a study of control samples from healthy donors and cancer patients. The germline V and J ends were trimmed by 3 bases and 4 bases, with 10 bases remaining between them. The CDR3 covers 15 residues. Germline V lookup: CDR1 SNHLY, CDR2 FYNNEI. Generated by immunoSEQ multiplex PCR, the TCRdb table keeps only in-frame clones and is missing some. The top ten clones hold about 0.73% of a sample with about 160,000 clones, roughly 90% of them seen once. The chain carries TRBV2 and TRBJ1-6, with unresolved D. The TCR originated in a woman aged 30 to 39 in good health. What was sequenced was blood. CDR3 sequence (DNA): TGTGCCAGCAGTGACCGGGCTGCGTATAATTCACCCCTCCACTTT. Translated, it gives CASSDRAAYNSPLHF. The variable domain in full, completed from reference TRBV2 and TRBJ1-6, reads EPEVTQTPSHQVTQMGQEVILRCVPISNHLYFYWYRQILGQKVEFLVSFYNNEISEKSEIFDDQFSVERPDGSNFTLKIRSTKLEDSAMYFCASSDRAAYNSPLHFGNGTRLTVT.